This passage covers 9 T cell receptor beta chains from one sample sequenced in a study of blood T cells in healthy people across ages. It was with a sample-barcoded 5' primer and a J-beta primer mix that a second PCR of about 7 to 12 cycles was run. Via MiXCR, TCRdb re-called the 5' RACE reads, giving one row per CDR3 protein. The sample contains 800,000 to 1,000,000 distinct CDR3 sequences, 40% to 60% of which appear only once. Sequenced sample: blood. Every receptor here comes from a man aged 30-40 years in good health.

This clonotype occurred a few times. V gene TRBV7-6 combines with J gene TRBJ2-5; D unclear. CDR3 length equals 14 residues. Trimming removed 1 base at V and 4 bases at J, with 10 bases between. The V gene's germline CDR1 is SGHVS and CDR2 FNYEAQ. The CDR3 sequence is CASSLEILGETQYF. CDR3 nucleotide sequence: TGTGCCAGCAGCTTAGAGATCCTGGGAGAGACCCAGTACTTC.

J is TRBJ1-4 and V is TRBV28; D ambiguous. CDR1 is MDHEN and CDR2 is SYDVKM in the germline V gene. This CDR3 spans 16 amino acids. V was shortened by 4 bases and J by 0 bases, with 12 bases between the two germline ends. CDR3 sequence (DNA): TGTGCCAGCAGTTCCCCGGGATCGGCAACTAATGAAAAACTGTTTTTT. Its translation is CASSSPGSATNEKLFF.

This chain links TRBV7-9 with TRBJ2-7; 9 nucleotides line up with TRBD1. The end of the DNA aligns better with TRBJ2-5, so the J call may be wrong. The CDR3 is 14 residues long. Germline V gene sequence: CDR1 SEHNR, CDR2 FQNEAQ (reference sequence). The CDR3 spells CASSFGQGWGTQYF. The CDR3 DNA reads TGTGCCAGCAGCTTTGGACAGGGGTGGGGGACCCAGTACTTC.

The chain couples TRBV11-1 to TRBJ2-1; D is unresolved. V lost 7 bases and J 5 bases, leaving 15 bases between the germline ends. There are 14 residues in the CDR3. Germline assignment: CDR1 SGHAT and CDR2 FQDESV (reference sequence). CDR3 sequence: CASKQNLRDNEQFF. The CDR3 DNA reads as TGTGCCAGCAAGCAGAACCTACGGGACAATGAGCAGTTCTTC.

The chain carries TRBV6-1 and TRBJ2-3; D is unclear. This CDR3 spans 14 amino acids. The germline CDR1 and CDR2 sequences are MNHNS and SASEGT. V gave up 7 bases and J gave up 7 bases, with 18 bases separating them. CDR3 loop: CASTPLLTGNTQYF. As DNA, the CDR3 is TGTGCCAGCACACCCCTTCTGACGGGCAATACGCAGTATTTT.

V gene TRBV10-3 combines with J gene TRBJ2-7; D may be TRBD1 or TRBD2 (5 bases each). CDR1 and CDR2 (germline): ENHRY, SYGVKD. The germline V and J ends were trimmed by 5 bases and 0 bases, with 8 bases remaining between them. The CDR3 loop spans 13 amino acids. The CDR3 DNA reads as TGTGCCATCAGTTCCGGGACCTCCTACGAGCAGTACTTC. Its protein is CAISSGTSYEQYF.

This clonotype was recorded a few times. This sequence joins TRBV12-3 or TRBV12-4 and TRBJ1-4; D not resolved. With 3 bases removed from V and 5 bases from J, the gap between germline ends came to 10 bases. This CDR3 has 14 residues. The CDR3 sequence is CASSFSQTNEKLFF. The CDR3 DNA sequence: TGTGCCAGCAGTTTCTCCCAGACGAATGAAAAACTGTTTTTT.

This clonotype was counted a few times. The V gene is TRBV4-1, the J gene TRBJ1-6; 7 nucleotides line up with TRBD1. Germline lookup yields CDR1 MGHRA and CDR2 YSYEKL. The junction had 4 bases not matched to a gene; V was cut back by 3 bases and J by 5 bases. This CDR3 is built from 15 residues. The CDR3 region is CASSHLDRDNSPLHF. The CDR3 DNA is TGCGCCAGCAGCCACCTCGACAGGGATAATTCACCCCTCCACTTT.

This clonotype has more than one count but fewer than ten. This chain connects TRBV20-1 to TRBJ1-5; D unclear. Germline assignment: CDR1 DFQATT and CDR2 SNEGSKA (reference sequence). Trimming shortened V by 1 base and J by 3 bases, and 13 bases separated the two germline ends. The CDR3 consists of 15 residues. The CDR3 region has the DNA TGCAGTGCTAGAGTGGCAGCCCAAGACAATCAGCCCCAGCATTTT. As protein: CSARVAAQDNQPQHF.